These 22 T cell receptor beta chains came from one sample sequenced in a study of shared clonotypes between healthy human individuals. Here immunoSEQ multiplex PCR was the method, and the copy in TCRdb shows in-frame clones only, minus some. The sample lists some 1 million clones, around 75% occurring once. The source material was memory CD4+ T cells sorted from blood. Described subset: CD45RA-negative fraction. All receptors derive from a man aged 18 to 30 in good health.

This chain links TRBV5-1 with TRBJ2-5; D uncertain. CDR3 size: 13 residues. Between the trimmed V and J ends, which lost 2 bases and 0 bases, there was a span of 5 bases. Germline CDR1 is SGHRS and CDR2 is YFSETQ. The CDR3 loop is CASSFNNQETQYF. In DNA form, the CDR3 reads TGCGCCAGCAGCTTCAATAACCAAGAGACCCAGTACTTC.

The CDR3 spells CASSPTGGWVETQYF. DNA of the CDR3: TGTGCCAGCAGTCCGACAGGGGGCTGGGTGGAGACCCAGTACTTC. The chain joins TRBV27 to TRBJ2-5; 10 positions match TRBD1. Germline assignment: CDR1 MNHEY and CDR2 SMNVEV (reference sequence). V was pared by 5 bases and J by 5 bases, with 8 bases of the junction left unmatched. The CDR3 covers 15 residues.

The chain joins TRBV6-1 to TRBJ2-7; a weak D match, TRBD2 (6 bases). This CDR3 comprises 14 residues. The V gene lost 4 bases and the J gene lost 2 bases, with 12 bases spanning the gap. CDR1 MNHNS and CDR2 SASEGT come from the germline V gene. The chain's CDR3 is CASSGLGGPYEQYF. CDR3 nucleotides: TGTGCCAGCAGTGGTCTGGGGGGACCCTACGAGCAGTACTTC.

V and J are TRBV21-1 and TRBJ2-5; the table gives TRBD1 as D, unverified against the DNA. TRBV21-1 is labeled a pseudogene. The CDR3 has 15 amino acids. This chain's CDR3 is CASSKVCRELETQYF. In DNA, the CDR3 is TGTGCCAGCAGCAAAGTATGCAGGGAACTGGAGACCCAGTACTTC.

The V and J genes are TRBV9 and TRBJ2-3; TRBD2 agrees at 7 bases. The CDR3 covers 15 residues. The germline V gene encodes CDR1 SGDLS and CDR2 YYNGEE. V lost 4 bases and J lost 0; bases outside the gene matches: 5. The CDR3 region has the DNA TGTGCCAGCAGCTTATCAGCGGGAAGCACAGATACGCAGTATTTT. Translating gives CASSLSAGSTDTQYF.

This clone has just a few counts. Additional DNA sequences in this sample encode the identical CDR3. This chain uses TRBV5-4 with TRBJ2-7; D ambiguous. The V and J ends lost 1 base and 3 bases respectively, with 2 bases between them. Germline CDR1 and CDR2: SGHNT and YYREEE (reference sequence). The CDR3 spans 11 residues. DNA of the CDR3: TGTGCCAGCAGCTTGAACTACGAGCAGTACTTC. Translated, it gives CASSLNYEQYF.

This chain joins TRBV28 and TRBJ2-3, with 9 bases that match TRBD2. CDR3 size: 15 residues. The V segment lost 2 bases and the J segment 1 base; nucleotides outside the gene matches: 1. Per germline, CDR1 MDHEN and CDR2 SYDVKM. The CDR3 region is CASSLIAGGTDTQYF. In DNA, the CDR3 is TGTGCCAGCAGTTTAATAGCGGGGGGCACAGATACGCAGTATTTT.

The chain recombines TRBV2 with TRBJ1-1; D gene ambiguous. CDR1 and CDR2 (germline): SNHLY, FYNNEI. This CDR3 is built from 11 residues. The ends were cut back, 2 bases at V and 8 bases at J, with 6 bases in the middle. In DNA, the CDR3 is TGTGCCAGCAGTGAACGTATAGAAGCTTTCTTT. Translating gives CASSERIEAFF.

This sequence joins TRBV5-1 and TRBJ2-7, with unresolved D. CDR3 length: 14 amino acids. From germline, CDR1 is SGHRS and CDR2 YFSETQ. Trimming pared 2 bases from V and 0 bases from J, leaving 9 bases between. CDR3 sequence (DNA): TGCGCCAGCAGCTTCGGCGTGAGCTCCTACGAGCAGTACTTC. Its translation is CASSFGVSSYEQYF.

This chain joins TRBV18 and TRBJ1-4, with D tentatively TRBD1 (6 bases). V lost 6 bases to trimming and J lost 5 bases, with 13 bases between them. The CDR3 has 14 residues. Germline CDR1 reads KGHSH; CDR2 reads LQKENI. CDR3 nucleotide sequence: TGTGCCAGCTCGGCTGGACAGACGAATGAAAAACTGTTTTTT. Its translation: CASSAGQTNEKLFF.

This chain uses TRBV5-4 with TRBJ1-1; D may be TRBD1 (6 bases). Germline V lookup: CDR1 SGHNT, CDR2 YYREEE (reference sequence). The V and J ends lost 4 bases and 0 bases respectively, with 19 bases between them. The CDR3 is made up of 17 amino acids. The CDR3 protein is CASSPGRQGKLNTEAFF. The DNA of the CDR3 is TGTGCCAGCAGCCCGGGGCGGCAGGGGAAGTTGAACACTGAAGCTTTCTTT.

The rearrangement uses TRBV7-9 and TRBJ2-7, with TRBD2 matching over 7 bases. Germline assignment: CDR1 SEHNR and CDR2 FQNEAQ (reference sequence). CDR3 size: 14 residues. V lost 5 bases and J lost 5; bases outside the gene matches: 9. For the CDR3, the DNA is TGTGCCAGCAGCCGCGCTGGGGGGGAGAACGAGCAGTACTTC. Translating gives CASSRAGGENEQYF.

This clone was counted once. V is TRBV18 and J is TRBJ2-2, with TRBD2 identical over 13 bases. Trimming at V came to 1 base and at J to 6 bases, leaving 8 bases not matched to a gene. The CDR3 runs 18 residues. In germline, CDR1 is KGHSH, CDR2 LQKENI. CDR3 in amino acids: CASSPRLPGLAGSGELFF. As DNA, the CDR3 is TGTGCCAGCTCACCACGCTTACCGGGACTAGCGGGGTCCGGGGAGCTGTTTTTT.

This rearrangement joins TRBV11-2 to TRBJ2-1; D call uncertain. Trimming stripped 2 bases from V and 9 bases from J, with 17 bases between. The germline V gene has CDR1 SGHAT and CDR2 FQNNGV. The CDR3 has 15 amino acids. CDR3 bases: TGTGCCAGCAGCTTAACAACCGGCATTGGTAGTGAGCAGTTCTTC. Its protein is CASSLTTGIGSEQFF.

Written as DNA, the CDR3 is TGCGCCAGCAGCTTGTTTGTTGACACCGGGGAGCTGTTTTTT. It is translated as CASSLFVDTGELFF. This chain uses TRBV5-1 with TRBJ2-2; D gene uncertain. Germline values: CDR1 SGHRS, CDR2 YFSETQ. The CDR3 extends over 14 amino acids. With 1 base removed from V and 3 bases from J, the gap between germline ends came to 7 bases.

There are a few counts of this clone. This chain uses TRBV28 with TRBJ2-7; TRBD2 matches 11 bases. From germline, CDR1 is MDHEN and CDR2 SYDVKM. The CDR3 sequence is 16 residues long. The V and J ends lost 2 bases and 5 bases, in that order; junction bases with no gene match: 8. CDR3 protein: CASSLISGGAIHEQYF. In nucleotides, the CDR3 is TGTGCCAGCAGTTTAATTAGCGGGGGGGCCATACACGAGCAGTACTTC.

The V gene is TRBV18, the J gene TRBJ2-7; unclear D gene. The CDR3 loop spans 14 amino acids. Trimming removed 4 bases at V and 0 bases at J, with 10 bases between. Germline V gives CDR1 KGHSH, CDR2 LQKENI. This CDR3 is CASSLGGSSYEQYF. CDR3 bases: TGTGCCAGCTCACTCGGCGGTAGCTCCTACGAGCAGTACTTC. The full variable domain, rest sourced from reference TRBV18 and TRBJ2-7, is NAGVMQNPRHLVRRRGQEARLRCSPMKGHSHVYWYRQLPEEGLKFMVYLQKENIIDESGMPKERFSAEFPKEGPSILRIQQVVRGDSAAYFCASSLGGSSYEQYFGPGTRLTVT.

This rearrangement joins TRBV4-1 to TRBJ2-1, with D perhaps matching TRBD2 (7 bases). V gave up 4 bases and J gave up 2 bases, with 12 bases separating them. Germline CDR1 reads MGHRA; CDR2 reads YSYEKL. CDR3 length equals 15 residues. CDR3 sequence reads: CASSRGGPAYNEQFF. CDR3 nucleotide sequence: TGCGCCAGCAGCCGGGGGGGGCCCGCCTACAATGAGCAGTTCTTC.

The chain is built from TRBV5-1 and TRBJ2-7; 14 bases are shared with TRBD2. This CDR3 is built from 14 residues. After removal of 4 bases from V and 6 bases from J, the junction contained 3 bases not matched to a gene. Germline-derived CDR1 and CDR2 are SGHRS and YFSETQ. CDR3: CASSATSGRGEQYF. The CDR3 nucleotides read TGCGCCAGCAGCGCGACTAGCGGGAGGGGCGAGCAGTACTTC.

The V and J genes are TRBV4-1 and TRBJ2-1; 10 bases are shared with TRBD1. Germline V gene lookup returns CDR1 MGHRA and CDR2 YSYEKL. The V and J ends lost 4 bases and 5 bases, in that order; junction bases with no gene match: 11. This CDR3 region has 17 residues. The CDR3 here is CASSPQPGQGNHNEQFF. DNA of the CDR3: TGCGCCAGCAGCCCACAACCGGGACAGGGGAATCACAATGAGCAGTTCTTC.

About this clone: The same CDR3 also results from other DNA sequences found in this sample. This chain joins TRBV7-9 and TRBJ1-2; D ambiguous. With 2 bases removed from V and 2 bases from J, the gap between germline ends came to 6 bases. The CDR3 has 13 amino acids. Looked up from germline, CDR1 is SEHNR and CDR2 is FQNEAQ (reference sequence). The CDR3 region is CASSLTANYGYTF. CDR3 nucleotides: TGTGCCAGCAGCTTAACAGCAAACTATGGCTACACCTTC.

This clone was counted at least ten times. The same CDR3 also results from other DNA sequences found in this sample. V is TRBV2 and J is TRBJ2-3; the match to TRBD1 covers 8 bases. The junction had 2 bases not matched to a gene; V was cut back by 8 bases and J by 1 base. This CDR3 is built from 13 residues. Germline CDR1 SNHLY, CDR2 FYNNEI. CDR3 DNA sequence: TGTGCCAGCTCGGGACAGGGCACAGATACGCAGTATTTT. As protein: CASSGQGTDTQYF. Complete variable domain (other parts from reference TRBV2 and TRBJ2-3): EPEVTQTPSHQVTQMGQEVILRCVPISNHLYFYWYRQILGQKVEFLVSFYNNEISEKSEIFDDQFSVERPDGSNFTLKIRSTKLEDSAMYFCASSGQGTDTQYFGPGTRLTVL.